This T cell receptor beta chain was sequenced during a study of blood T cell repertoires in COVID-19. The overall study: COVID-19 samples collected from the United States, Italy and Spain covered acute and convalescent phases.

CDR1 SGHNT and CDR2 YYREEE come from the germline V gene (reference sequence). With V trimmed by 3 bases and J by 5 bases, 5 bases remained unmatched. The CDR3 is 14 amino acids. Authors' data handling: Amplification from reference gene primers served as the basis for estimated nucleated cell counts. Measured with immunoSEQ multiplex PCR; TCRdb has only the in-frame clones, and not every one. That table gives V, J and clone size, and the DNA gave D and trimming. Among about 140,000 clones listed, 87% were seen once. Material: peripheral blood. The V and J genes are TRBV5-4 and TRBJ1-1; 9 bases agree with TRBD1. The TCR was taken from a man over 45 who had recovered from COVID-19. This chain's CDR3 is CASSWRDRETEAFF. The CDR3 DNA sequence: TGTGCCAGCAGCTGGAGGGACAGGGAAACTGAAGCTTTCTTT.